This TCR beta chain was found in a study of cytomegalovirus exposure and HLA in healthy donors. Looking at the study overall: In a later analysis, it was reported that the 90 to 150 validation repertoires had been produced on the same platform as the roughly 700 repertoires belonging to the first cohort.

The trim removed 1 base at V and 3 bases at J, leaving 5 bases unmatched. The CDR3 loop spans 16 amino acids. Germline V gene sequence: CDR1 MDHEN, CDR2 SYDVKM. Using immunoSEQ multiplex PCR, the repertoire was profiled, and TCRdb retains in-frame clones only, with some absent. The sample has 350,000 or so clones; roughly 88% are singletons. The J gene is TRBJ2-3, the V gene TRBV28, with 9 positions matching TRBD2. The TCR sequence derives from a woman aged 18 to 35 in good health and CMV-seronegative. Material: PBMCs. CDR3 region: CASSLLVSGRTDTQYF. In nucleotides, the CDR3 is TGTGCCAGCAGTTTATTGGTTAGCGGGAGAACAGATACGCAGTATTTT. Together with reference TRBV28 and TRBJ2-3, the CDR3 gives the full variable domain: DVKVTQSSRYLVKRTGEKVFLECVQDMDHENMFWYRQDPGLGLRLIYFSYDVKMKEKGDIPEGYSVSREKKERFSLILESASTNQTSMYLCASSLLVSGRTDTQYFGPGTRLTVL.